These T cell receptor beta chains were read from a single sample in a study of CXCR3-negative and CXCR3-positive naive CD8 T cells. TCRdb reprocessed the 5' RACE reads; each CDR3 protein has one entry and no DNA is given. The table lists about 130,000 distinct CDR3 sequences. Sequences were obtained from naive CXCR3- CD8+ T cells from blood. All receptors derive from a human donor in good health. Some clones in this sample may be carry-over from other donors' samples. CDR3s include the opening cysteine and the closing phenylalanine or tryptophan.

cdr3_length | j_call | v_call | cdr3_aa
15 | TRBJ2-3 | TRBV6-1 | CANSYEGHFTDTQYF
15 | TRBJ2-2 | TRBV5-1 | CASSPGQGDTGELFF
15 | TRBJ2-7 | TRBV21-1 | CASSKPQGKSYEQYF
14 | TRBJ2-7 | TRBV4-1 | CASSQALEIYEQYF
15 | TRBJ2-3 | TRBV9 | CASSVAGTSADTQYF
14 | TRBJ2-7 | TRBV7-9 | CASSLKGAAYEQYF
13 | TRBJ2-7 | TRBV11-1 | CASRPNGYYEQYF
17 | TRBJ2-5 | TRBV7-9 | CASSLVPLAENQETQYF
12 | TRBJ1-1 | TRBV29-1 | CSVQGGETEAFF
14 | TRBJ1-1 | TRBV27 | CASSSGLRNTEAFF